A single sample is the source of the 23 T cell receptor beta chains below, sequenced in a study of cytomegalovirus exposure and HLA in healthy donors. It was with 60 Vbeta and 13 Jbeta primers that the PCR ran. Clones were read by immunoSEQ multiplex PCR, and TCRdb kept only the in-frame ones, dropping some. The sample's table shows 200,000 to 250,000 clones. Sequencing was done on a sample of PBMCs. The receptors derive from a girl aged 2 to 9 in good health and CMV-seropositive.

This chain joins TRBV19 and TRBJ2-5; D is possibly TRBD2 (5 bases). The assigned J gene may be wrong: the sequence end matches TRBJ2-7 better. The CDR3 runs to 14 residues. Per germline, CDR1 LNHDA and CDR2 SQIVND (reference sequence). CDR3 amino acids: CASSAASPFYEQYF. Here the CDR3 DNA reads TGTGCCAGTAGTGCGGCTAGCCCGTTCTACGAGCAGTACTTC.

Notes on this clone: Mismatch with germline at one junction end may stem from a read error. Other DNA sequences in the same sample also yield this CDR3. The chain links TRBV5-1 to TRBJ1-2, with 7 bases aligning to TRBD1. This CDR3 has 15 amino acids. Germline V gives CDR1 SGHRS, CDR2 YFSETQ. CDR3 nucleotide sequence: TGCGCCAGCAGCTCTAGACAGGGTCAGAACTACGGCTACACCTTC. Translated, it gives CASSSRQGQNYGYTF.

This rearrangement joins TRBV7-6 to TRBJ2-1; 8 positions match TRBD1. CDR1 is SGHVS, CDR2 FNYEAQ, per germline. CDR3 length equals 16 residues. Trimming took 2 bases from V and 8 from J; bases not matched to a gene: 11. CDR3 in DNA: TGTGCCAGCAGCTTATTTGGACAGGGCTTGGGCTATGAGCAGTTCTTC. It codes for CASSLFGQGLGYEQFF.

The V and J genes are TRBV21-1 and TRBJ1-2; TRBD1, the D gene given by the table, was not confirmed from the DNA. TRBV21-1 is listed as a pseudogene. The CDR3 loop spans 17 amino acids. The CDR3 DNA reads as TGTGCCAGCAGCAAAGACCCCCAGGGGTTAGGCTCCGATGGCTACACCTTC. Translating it yields CASSKDPQGLGSDGYTF.

This rearrangement joins TRBV5-1 to TRBJ2-1; 13 positions match TRBD2. CDR3 size: 16 residues. Losses at the gene ends were 4 bases for V and 3 bases for J; bases not matched to a gene: 4. CDR1 and CDR2 from the germline V gene are SGHRS and YFSETQ. The CDR3 sequence: CASSAGTSGVYNEQFF. As DNA, the CDR3 is TGCGCCAGCAGCGCGGGGACTAGCGGGGTCTACAATGAGCAGTTCTTC.

This chain uses TRBV27 with TRBJ2-7; D remains ambiguous. Germline CDR1 is MNHEY and CDR2 is SMNVEV (reference sequence). Trimming cost V 0 bases and J 4 bases, with 10 bases left between them. CDR3 length: 14 residues. The CDR3 DNA reads TGTGCCAGCAGTTTATCCCGAGGCACGTACGAGCAGTACTTC. It encodes CASSLSRGTYEQYF.

The chain uses TRBV4-2 and TRBJ2-3, with D possibly being TRBD2 (6 bases). V was cut by 1 base and J by 2 bases, with 10 bases left in between. The CDR3 has 15 amino acids. The V gene's germline CDR1 is LGHNA and CDR2 YNFKEQ. The CDR3 spells CASSQAAGPTDTQYF. CDR3 bases: TGTGCCAGCAGCCAAGCGGCGGGACCCACAGATACGCAGTATTTT.

V is TRBV5-1 and J is TRBJ2-5; 7 bases align to TRBD1. The V gene end was trimmed by 1 base and the J gene end by 4 bases; junction bases not matched to a gene: 7. This CDR3 spans 15 amino acids. Germline lookup yields CDR1 SGHRS and CDR2 YFSETQ. Written as DNA, the CDR3 is TGCGCCAGCAGCTTGTCGGGACAGACATTAGAGACCCAGTACTTC. Protein sequence: CASSLSGQTLETQYF.

The chain uses TRBV28 and TRBJ2-3; possibly TRBD2 for D (5 bases). There are 14 residues in the CDR3. Germline values: CDR1 MDHEN, CDR2 SYDVKM. The V and J ends lost 7 bases and 4 bases respectively, with 15 bases between them. CDR3 nucleotide sequence: TGTGCCAGCACCGAGGGAACCGTGGCAGATACGCAGTATTTT. It codes for CASTEGTVADTQYF.

The chain is built from TRBV2 and TRBJ2-4, with 7 bases lining up with TRBD2. The CDR3 sequence is 14 residues long. The junction had 7 bases not matched to a gene; V was cut back by 8 bases and J by 3 bases. The germline gives CDR1 SNHLY, CDR2 FYNNEI. The CDR3 loop reads CASDKLAGKNIQYF. CDR3 coding DNA: TGTGCCAGCGACAAATTAGCGGGCAAAAACATTCAGTACTTC.

The chain links TRBV18 to TRBJ2-3; D is unresolved. In germline, CDR1 is KGHSH, CDR2 LQKENI. The CDR3 is 13 amino acids. V gave up 1 base and J gave up 6 bases, with 8 bases separating them. CDR3 coding DNA: TGTGCCAGCTCACCACGGGCTGGGGATACGCAGTATTTT. It is translated as CASSPRAGDTQYF.

The chain links TRBV5-1 to TRBJ2-3, with a possible D match to TRBD2 (6 bases). The CDR3 loop spans 15 amino acids. The germline gives CDR1 SGHRS, CDR2 YFSETQ. V lost 6 bases and J lost 2, with 16 bases in between. The CDR3 reads CASNGGVGNTDTQYF. CDR3 nucleotide sequence: TGCGCCAGCAATGGAGGGGTTGGAAACACAGATACGCAGTATTTT.

The chain carries TRBV4-1 and TRBJ2-6; perhaps TRBD1 as D (6 bases). Germline CDR1 reads MGHRA; CDR2 reads YSYEKL. The CDR3 has 19 amino acids. With 1 base removed from V and 0 bases from J, the gap between germline ends came to 16 bases. CDR3 coding DNA: TGCGCCAGCAGCCAAGTTTTCTCAGGGGCGCTCTCTGGGGCCAACGTCCTGACTTTC. It codes for CASSQVFSGALSGANVLTF.

The gene calls are TRBV9 and TRBJ1-2; 7 positions match TRBD1. CDR3 size: 14 residues. CDR1 is SGDLS and CDR2 is YYNGEE in the germline V gene. V lost 3 bases to trimming and J lost 8 bases; unmatched junction nucleotides: 10. Written as DNA, the CDR3 is TGTGCCAGCAGCGGCTTACAGGGGTTCTGGGGCTACACCTTC. Residues: CASSGLQGFWGYTF.

This sequence joins TRBV10-3 and TRBJ2-3; 7 bases fit TRBD2. The V gene end was trimmed by 7 bases and the J gene end by 0 bases; junction bases not matched to a gene: 7. Germline V gene sequence: CDR1 ENHRY, CDR2 SYGVKD. CDR3 length equals 15 residues. This CDR3 is CAITPAAGSTDTQYF. CDR3 nucleotides: TGTGCCATCACGCCTGCAGCGGGGAGCACAGATACGCAGTATTTT.

The rearrangement uses TRBV29-1 and TRBJ2-7; tentatively, D is TRBD2 (6 bases). CDR1 SQVTM and CDR2 ANQGSEA come from the germline V gene. CDR3 length equals 14 residues. In nucleotides, the CDR3 is TGCACCCCTCCCCGAGCGGGCTTATCCTACGAGCAGTACTTC. Its translation is CTPPRAGLSYEQYF.

This sequence joins TRBV11-1 and TRBJ2-1; tentatively, D is TRBD2 (6 bases). Trimming took off 6 bases at V and 4 bases at J, with 13 bases between the two ends. Per the germline V gene, CDR1 is SGHAT and CDR2 is FQDESV (reference sequence). CDR3 size: 14 residues. The CDR3 nucleotides read TGTGCCAGCAGACCGCGGGGCCCTTACAATGAGCAGTTCTTC. Its translation is CASRPRGPYNEQFF. Full variable domain (remainder filled in from reference TRBV11-1 and TRBJ2-1): EAEVAQSPRYKITEKSQAVAFWCDPISGHATLYWYRQILGQGPELLVQFQDESVVDDSQLPKDRFSAERLKGVDSTLKIQPAELGDSAMYLCASRPRGPYNEQFFGPGTRLTVL.

J is TRBJ1-2 and V is TRBV5-1; D not certain. CDR1 and CDR2 from the germline V gene are SGHRS and YFSETQ. The CDR3 runs to 15 residues. With 0 bases removed from V and 8 bases from J, the gap between germline ends came to 17 bases. CDR3 DNA sequence: TGCGCCAGCAGCTTGGTCCCGGATCGGAGGTCGGGCTACACCTTC. As protein: CASSLVPDRRSGYTF.

The chain is built from TRBV7-9 and TRBJ2-1; 15 nucleotides line up with TRBD2. Germline V lookup: CDR1 SEHNR, CDR2 FQNEAQ (reference sequence). Trimming at V came to 5 bases and at J to 8 bases, leaving 7 bases not matched to a gene. This CDR3 is built from 16 residues. The CDR3 DNA reads as TGTGCCAGCAGCCGAGGGACTAGCGGGAGGTTCGATGAGCAGTTCTTC. Translating gives CASSRGTSGRFDEQFF. The variable domain in full, with the rest retrieved from reference TRBV7-9 and TRBJ2-1, is DTGVSQNPRHKITKRGQNVTFRCDPISEHNRLYWYRQTLGQGPEFLTYFQNEAQLEKSRLLSDRFSAERPKGSFSTLEIQRTEQGDSAMYLCASSRGTSGRFDEQFFGPGTRLTVL.

The CDR3 here is CASSPDRGIIGYTF. The CDR3 DNA is TGTGCCAGCAGTCCCGACAGGGGGATTATTGGCTACACCTTC. The chain joins TRBV2 to TRBJ1-2, with TRBD1 matching over 9 bases. Germline V gene lookup returns CDR1 SNHLY and CDR2 FYNNEI. V shed 5 bases, J shed 7 bases, and the junction held 8 bases outside the gene matches. The CDR3 covers 14 residues.

In the case of this clone: The sample has other DNA sequences that encode this CDR3 too. The rearrangement links TRBV27 to TRBJ2-7; D ambiguous. V dropped 6 bases and J dropped 0 bases, with 3 bases sitting between them. The CDR3 has 11 residues. CDR1 and CDR2 from the germline V gene are MNHEY and SMNVEV (reference sequence). The CDR3 spells CASSLSYEQYF. CDR3 sequence (DNA): TGTGCCAGCAGCCTCTCCTACGAGCAGTACTTC.

The chain has TRBV4-1 and TRBJ2-7; the D gene is possibly TRBD2 (5 bases). Germline assignment: CDR1 MGHRA and CDR2 YSYEKL. This CDR3 spans 15 amino acids. V lost 0 bases and J 3 bases, leaving 12 bases between the germline ends. The DNA for the CDR3 is TGCGCCAGCAGCCAAGAACTAGTCTTTTACTACGAGCAGTACTTC. This gives the protein CASSQELVFYYEQYF.

The chain joins TRBV14 to TRBJ2-1; a possible D gene is TRBD1 (6 bases). V lost 4 bases and J lost 9, with 7 bases in between. The germline gives CDR1 SGHDN, CDR2 FVKESK. CDR3 length: 11 residues. The CDR3 DNA is TGTGCCAGCAGCCCAGGGGCTGAGCAGTTCTTC. It translates to CASSPGAEQFF. Full variable domain (remainder filled in from reference TRBV14 and TRBJ2-1): EAGVTQFPSHSVIEKGQTVTLRCDPISGHDNLYWYRRVMGKEIKFLLHFVKESKQDESGMPNNRFLAERTGGTYSTLKVQPAELEDSGVYFCASSPGAEQFFGPGTRLTVL.